These 7 T cell receptor beta chains were sequenced from one sample in a study of T cell responses to AZD1222 COVID-19 vaccine. This table comes from immunoSEQ multiplex PCR, and its TCRdb copy is limited to in-frame clones, with some not included. Of tens of thousands of clones in the sample, roughly nine tenths were seen once. The source material was peripheral blood, sampled on day 0 of AZD1222 vaccination. The receptors were gathered from an adult in good health.

The rearrangement joins TRBV4-3 to TRBJ1-2; D unresolved. Germline-derived CDR1 and CDR2 are LGHNA and YSLEER. There are 16 residues in the CDR3. Trimming stripped 0 bases from V and 0 bases from J, with 11 bases between. The CDR3 reads CASSQDRTLTNYGYTF. The CDR3 DNA reads TGCGCCAGCAGCCAAGATAGAACACTCACTAACTATGGCTACACCTTC.

V is TRBV6-7 and J is TRBJ1-2; TRBD1 matches 9 bases. TRBV6-7 is filed as an ORF, its function uncertain. The ends lost 2 bases at V and 6 bases at J; junction bases unmatched: 10. CDR3 length: 16 residues. In DNA form, the CDR3 reads TGTGCCAGCAGTTACACAGCTCCACAGGGGGCGCATGGCTACACCTTC. Its translation: CASSYTAPQGAHGYTF.

In regard to this clone: This specimen includes other DNA sequences encoding the same CDR3. The chain is built from TRBV19 and TRBJ1-5, with 9 bases matching TRBD1. Germline V gene data show CDR1 as LNHDA and CDR2 as SQIVND (reference sequence). CDR3 length: 14 residues. Trimming at V came to 4 bases and at J to 7 bases, leaving 5 bases not matched to a gene. CDR3 in amino acids: CASSTGQGGQPQHF. The CDR3 DNA follows: TGTGCCAGTAGTACGGGACAGGGCGGCCAGCCCCAGCATTTT.

This chain connects TRBV5-1 to TRBJ2-3, with 9 bases aligning to TRBD2. From germline, CDR1 is SGHRS and CDR2 YFSETQ. V gave up 5 bases and J gave up 5 bases; unmatched junction bases: 9. This CDR3 has 15 amino acids. The CDR3 sequence: CASRVAGGPGDTQYF. The CDR3 DNA reads as TGCGCCAGCAGGGTTGCGGGGGGGCCCGGAGATACGCAGTATTTT. Using reference TRBV5-1 and TRBJ2-3 for the parts outside the CDR3, the full variable domain is KAGVTQTPRYLIKTRGQQVTLSCSPISGHRSVSWYQQTPGQGLQFLFEYFSETQRNKGNFPGRFSGRQFSNSRSEMNVSTLELGDSALYLCASRVAGGPGDTQYFGPGTRLTVL.

The chain links TRBV9 to TRBJ2-3; D gene unclear. The CDR3 sequence is 12 residues long. Trimming took 4 bases from V and 1 from J, leaving 4 bases between them. Germline CDR1 reads SGDLS; CDR2 reads YYNGEE. Here the CDR3 reads CASSPGTDTQYF. The DNA of the CDR3 is TGTGCCAGCAGCCCAGGCACAGATACGCAGTATTTT.

The chain carries TRBV6-2 or TRBV6-3 and TRBJ2-2; the match to TRBD2 covers 12 bases. CDR1 MNHEY and CDR2 SVGEGT come from the germline V gene. With 4 bases clipped from V and 5 bases from J, the junction kept 2 bases outside the gene matches. This CDR3 region has 15 residues. The CDR3 bases are TGTGCCAGCAGTTGGGGGACTAGCGGGACCGGGGAGCTGTTTTTT. It translates to CASSWGTSGTGELFF.

The rearrangement links TRBV25-1 to TRBJ2-3; D may correspond to TRBD1 or TRBD2 (5 bases each). The CDR3 covers 15 residues. Trimming pared 3 bases from V and 6 bases from J, leaving 16 bases between. CDR1 MGHDK and CDR2 SYGVNS come from the germline V gene. CDR3 DNA sequence: TGTGCCAGCAGTGACCCTAGGGACGGCCCCGATACGCAGTATTTT. It yields the protein CASSDPRDGPDTQYF.